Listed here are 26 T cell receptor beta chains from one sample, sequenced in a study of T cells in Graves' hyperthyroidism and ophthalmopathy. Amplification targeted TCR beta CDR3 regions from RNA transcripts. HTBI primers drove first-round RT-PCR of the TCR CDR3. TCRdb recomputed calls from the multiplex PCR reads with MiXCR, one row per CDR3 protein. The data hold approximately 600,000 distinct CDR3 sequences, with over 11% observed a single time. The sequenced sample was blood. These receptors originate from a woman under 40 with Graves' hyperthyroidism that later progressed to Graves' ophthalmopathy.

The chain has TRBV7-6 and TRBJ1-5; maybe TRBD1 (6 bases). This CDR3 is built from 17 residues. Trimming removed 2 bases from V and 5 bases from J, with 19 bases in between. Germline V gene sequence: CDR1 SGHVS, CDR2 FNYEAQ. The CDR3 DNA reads TGTGCCAGCAGCTTATTAGAGGGGCAGGGGAAGGATCAGCCCCAGCATTTT. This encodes CASSLLEGQGKDQPQHF.

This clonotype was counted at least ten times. As DNA, the CDR3 is TGTGCCAGCGGAGCGGGGGACCCCCCCTACGAGCAGTACTTC. The encoded protein is CASGAGDPPYEQYF. The chain carries TRBV27 and TRBJ2-7, with TRBD2 matching over 8 bases. V lost 8 bases, J lost 2 bases, and 8 bases stayed unmatched. The CDR3 extends over 14 amino acids. CDR1 is MNHEY, CDR2 SMNVEV, per germline (reference sequence).

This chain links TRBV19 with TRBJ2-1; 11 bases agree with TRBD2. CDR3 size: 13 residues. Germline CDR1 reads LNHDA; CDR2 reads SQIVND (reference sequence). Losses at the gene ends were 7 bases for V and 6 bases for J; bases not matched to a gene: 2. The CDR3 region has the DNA TGTGCCAGTAATAGCGGGAGGGTCAATGAGCAGTTCTTC. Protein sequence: CASNSGRVNEQFF. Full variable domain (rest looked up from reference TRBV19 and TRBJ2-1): DGGITQSPKYLFRKEGQNVTLSCEQNLNHDAMYWYRQDPGQGLRLIYYSQIVNDFQKGDIAEGYSVSREKKESFPLTVTSAQKNPTAFYLCASNSGRVNEQFFGPGTRLTVL.

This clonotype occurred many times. The DNA of the CDR3 is TGTGCCAGCAGCTCAGGGGACAGCCCCTACGAGCAGTACTTC. This codes for CASSSGDSPYEQYF. The rearrangement joins TRBV3-1 to TRBJ2-7; 7 bases are shared with TRBD1. This CDR3 is built from 14 residues. Per the germline V gene, CDR1 is LGHDT and CDR2 is YNNKEL (reference sequence). With 5 bases clipped from V and 2 bases from J, the junction kept 6 bases outside the gene matches.

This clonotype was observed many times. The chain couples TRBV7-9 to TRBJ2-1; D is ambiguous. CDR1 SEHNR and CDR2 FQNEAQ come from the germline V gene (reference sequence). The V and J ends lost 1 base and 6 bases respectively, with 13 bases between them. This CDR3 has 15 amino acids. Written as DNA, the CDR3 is TGTGCCAGCAGCTTAGTCCAGTTTTCGCCCAATGAGCAGTTCTTC. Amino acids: CASSLVQFSPNEQFF.

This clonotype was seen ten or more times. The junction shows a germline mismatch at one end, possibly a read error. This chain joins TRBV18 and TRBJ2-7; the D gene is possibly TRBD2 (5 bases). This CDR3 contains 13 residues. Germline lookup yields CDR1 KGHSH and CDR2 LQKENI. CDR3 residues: CASSWTPSHEQYF. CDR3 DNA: TGTGCCAGCTCCTGGACTCCCTCCCACGAGCAGTACTTC. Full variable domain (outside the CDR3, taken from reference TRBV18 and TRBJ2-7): NAGVMQNPRHLVRRRGQEARLRCSPMKGHSHVYWYRQLPEEGLKFMVYLQKENIIDESGMPKERFSAEFPKEGPSILRIQQVVRGDSAAYFCASSWTPSHEQYFGPGTRLTVT.

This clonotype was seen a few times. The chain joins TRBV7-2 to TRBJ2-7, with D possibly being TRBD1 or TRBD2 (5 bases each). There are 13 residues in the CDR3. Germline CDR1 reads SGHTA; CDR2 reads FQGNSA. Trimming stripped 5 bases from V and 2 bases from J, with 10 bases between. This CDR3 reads CTSSRRDPYEQYF. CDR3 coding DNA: TGTACCAGCAGCCGCCGGGACCCCTACGAGCAGTACTTC.

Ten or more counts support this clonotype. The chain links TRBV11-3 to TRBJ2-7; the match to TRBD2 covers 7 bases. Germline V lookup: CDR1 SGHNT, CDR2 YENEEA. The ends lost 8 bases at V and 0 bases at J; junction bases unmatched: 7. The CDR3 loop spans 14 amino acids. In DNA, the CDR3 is TGTGCCAGCTCCCCGGGAGGTCACTCCTACGAGCAGTACTTC. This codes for CASSPGGHSYEQYF. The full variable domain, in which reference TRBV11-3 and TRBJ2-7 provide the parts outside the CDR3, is EAGVVQSPRYKIIEKKQPVAFWCNPISGHNTLYWYLQNLGQGPELLIRYENEEAVDDSQLPKDRFSAERLKGVDSTLKIQPAELGDSAVYLCASSPGGHSYEQYFGPGTRLTVT.

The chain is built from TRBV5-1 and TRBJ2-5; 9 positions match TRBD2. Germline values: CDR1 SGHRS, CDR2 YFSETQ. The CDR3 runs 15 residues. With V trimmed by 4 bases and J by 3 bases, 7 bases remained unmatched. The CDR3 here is CASSRGASGKETQYF. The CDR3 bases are TGCGCCAGCAGCCGAGGGGCTAGCGGGAAAGAGACCCAGTACTTC.

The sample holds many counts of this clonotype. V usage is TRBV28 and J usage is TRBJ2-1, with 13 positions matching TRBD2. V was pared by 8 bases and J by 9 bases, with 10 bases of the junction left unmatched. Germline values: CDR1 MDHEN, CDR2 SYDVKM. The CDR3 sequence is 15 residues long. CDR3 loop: CASCQLAGGPIEQFF. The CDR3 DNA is TGTGCCAGCTGCCAACTAGCGGGAGGGCCCATTGAGCAGTTCTTC.

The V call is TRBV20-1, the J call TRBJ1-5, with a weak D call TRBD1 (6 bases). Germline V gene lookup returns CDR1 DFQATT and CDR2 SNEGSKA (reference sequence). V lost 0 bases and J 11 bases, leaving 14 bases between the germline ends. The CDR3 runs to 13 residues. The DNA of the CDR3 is TGCAGTGCTAGAGATGGGCAGGGGCTGTCCCAGCATTTT. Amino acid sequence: CSARDGQGLSQHF.

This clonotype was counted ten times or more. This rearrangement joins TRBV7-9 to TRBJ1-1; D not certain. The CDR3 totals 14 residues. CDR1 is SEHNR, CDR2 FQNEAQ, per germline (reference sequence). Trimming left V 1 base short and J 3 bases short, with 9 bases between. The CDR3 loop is CASSLGGRDTEAFF. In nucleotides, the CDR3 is TGTGCCAGCAGCTTAGGGGGTCGGGACACTGAAGCTTTCTTT.

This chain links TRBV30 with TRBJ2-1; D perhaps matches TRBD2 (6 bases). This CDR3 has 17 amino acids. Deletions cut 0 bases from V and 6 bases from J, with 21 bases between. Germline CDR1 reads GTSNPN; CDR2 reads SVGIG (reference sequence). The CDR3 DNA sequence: TGTGCCTGGAGTGTAATTTTACGGGGGAAACCTCCCAATGAGCAGTTCTTC. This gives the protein CAWSVILRGKPPNEQFF.

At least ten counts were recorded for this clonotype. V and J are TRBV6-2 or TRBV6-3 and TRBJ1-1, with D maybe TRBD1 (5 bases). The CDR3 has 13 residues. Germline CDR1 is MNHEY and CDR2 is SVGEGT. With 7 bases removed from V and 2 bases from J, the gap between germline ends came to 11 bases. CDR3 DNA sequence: TGTGCCAGCACGACAGAGCCCAACACTGAAGCTTTCTTT. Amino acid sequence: CASTTEPNTEAFF.

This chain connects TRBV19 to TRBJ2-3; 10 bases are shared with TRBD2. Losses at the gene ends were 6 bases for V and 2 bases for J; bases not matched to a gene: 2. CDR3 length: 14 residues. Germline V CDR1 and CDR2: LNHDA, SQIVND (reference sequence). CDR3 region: CASRSGRATDTQYF. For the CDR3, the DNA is TGTGCCAGTAGGAGCGGGAGGGCCACAGATACGCAGTATTTT.

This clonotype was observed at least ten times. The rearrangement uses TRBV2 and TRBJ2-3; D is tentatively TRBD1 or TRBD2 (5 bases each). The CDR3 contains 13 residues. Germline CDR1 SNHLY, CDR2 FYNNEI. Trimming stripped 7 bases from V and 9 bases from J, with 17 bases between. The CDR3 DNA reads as TGTGCCAGCAAATTGGGGGAAAGCGAAACGCAGTATTTT. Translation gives CASKLGESETQYF.

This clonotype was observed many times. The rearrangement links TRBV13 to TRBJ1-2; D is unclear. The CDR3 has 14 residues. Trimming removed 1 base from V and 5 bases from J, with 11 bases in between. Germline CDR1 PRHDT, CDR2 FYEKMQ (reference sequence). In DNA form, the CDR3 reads TGTGCCAGCAGCTTAGATCCGCGGTTATATGGCTACACCTTC. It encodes CASSLDPRLYGYTF.

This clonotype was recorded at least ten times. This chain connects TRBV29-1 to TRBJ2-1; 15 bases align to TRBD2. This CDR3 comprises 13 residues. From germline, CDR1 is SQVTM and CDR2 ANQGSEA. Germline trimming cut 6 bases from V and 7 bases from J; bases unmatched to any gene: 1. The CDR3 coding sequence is TGCAGCGTGGGGACTAGCGGGAGGAATGAGCAGTTCTTC. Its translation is CSVGTSGRNEQFF.

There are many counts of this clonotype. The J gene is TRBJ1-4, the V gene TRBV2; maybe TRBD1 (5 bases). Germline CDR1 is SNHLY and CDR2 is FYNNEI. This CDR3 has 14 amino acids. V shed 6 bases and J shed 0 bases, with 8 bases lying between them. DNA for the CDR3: TGTGCCAGCAGCCGACAGTCAACTAATGAAAAACTGTTTTTT. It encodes CASSRQSTNEKLFF.

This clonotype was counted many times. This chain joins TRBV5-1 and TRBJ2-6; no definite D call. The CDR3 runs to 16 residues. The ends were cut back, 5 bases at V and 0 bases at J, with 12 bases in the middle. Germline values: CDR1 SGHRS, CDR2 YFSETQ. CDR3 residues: CASSTAMISGANVLTF. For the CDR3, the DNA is TGCGCCAGCAGTACAGCCATGATCTCTGGGGCCAACGTCCTGACTTTC.

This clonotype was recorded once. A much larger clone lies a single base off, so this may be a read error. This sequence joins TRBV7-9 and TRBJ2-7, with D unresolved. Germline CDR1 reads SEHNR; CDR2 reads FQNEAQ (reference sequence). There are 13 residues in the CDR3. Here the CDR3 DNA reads TGTGCCGGCAGCCAATGGAACTCCTACGAGCAGTACTTC. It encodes CAGSQWNSYEQYF. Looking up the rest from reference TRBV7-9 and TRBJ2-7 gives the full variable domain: DTGVSQNPRHKITKRGQNVTFRCDPISEHNRLYWYRQTLGQGPEFLTYFQNEAQLEKSRLLSDRFSAERPKGSFSTLEIQRTEQGDSAMYLCAGSQWNSYEQYFGPGTRLTVT.

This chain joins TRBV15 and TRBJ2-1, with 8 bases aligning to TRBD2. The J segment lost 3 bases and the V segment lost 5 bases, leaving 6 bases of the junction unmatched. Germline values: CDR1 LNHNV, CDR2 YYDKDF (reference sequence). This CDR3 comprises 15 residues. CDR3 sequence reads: CATSPTSGFYNEQFF. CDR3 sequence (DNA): TGTGCCACCAGCCCTACTAGCGGATTCTACAATGAGCAGTTCTTC.

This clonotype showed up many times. The CDR3 here is CASSFGQGGNTEAFF. The CDR3 DNA reads TGCGCCAGCAGTTTCGGACAGGGCGGGAACACTGAAGCTTTCTTT. The chain carries TRBV5-1 and TRBJ1-1, with TRBD1 matching 8 bases. V trimming: 5 bases; J trimming: 1 base; junction bases outside the gene matches: 7. CDR1 and CDR2 (germline): SGHRS, YFSETQ. The CDR3 runs to 15 residues.

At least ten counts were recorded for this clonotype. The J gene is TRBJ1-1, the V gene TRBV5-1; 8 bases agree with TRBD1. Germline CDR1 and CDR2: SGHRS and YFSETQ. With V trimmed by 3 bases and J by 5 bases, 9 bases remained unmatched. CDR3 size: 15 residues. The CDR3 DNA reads TGCGCCAGCAGCTCGGAACAGGGGGGGATAACTGAAGCTTTCTTT. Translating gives CASSSEQGGITEAFF.

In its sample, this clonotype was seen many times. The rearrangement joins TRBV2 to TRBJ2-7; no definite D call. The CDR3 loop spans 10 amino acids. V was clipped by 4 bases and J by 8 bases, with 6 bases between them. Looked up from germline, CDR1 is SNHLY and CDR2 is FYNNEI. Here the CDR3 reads CASSGGKQYF. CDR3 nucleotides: TGTGCCAGCAGTGGGGGAAAGCAGTACTTC.

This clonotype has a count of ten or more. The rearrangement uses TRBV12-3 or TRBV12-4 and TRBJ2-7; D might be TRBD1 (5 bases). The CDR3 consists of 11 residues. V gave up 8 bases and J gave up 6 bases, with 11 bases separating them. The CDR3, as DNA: TGTGCCAGCGGGTCCACAGGCGAGCAGTACTTC. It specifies CASGSTGEQYF.